This TCR beta chain was observed in a study of blood T cell repertoires in COVID-19. Recruits, aged roughly 18 to 95 years, lived in 24 US areas. V lost 7 bases to trimming and J lost 5 bases, with 15 bases between them. The germline V gene has CDR1 ENHRY and CDR2 SYGVKD. This CDR3 comprises 13 residues. Per the study methods: How many nucleated cells were present was estimated from reference gene primer amplification. TCRdb's copy holds only in-frame clones and misses some; the assay was immunoSEQ multiplex PCR. The V and J calls and clone size come from that table; D and trimming were worked out from the DNA. The sample contains 380,000 or so clones, 88% of which appear only once.

The TCR was taken from a woman under 40 with acute COVID-19. Sequenced: PBMCs or T cells enriched from blood (not recorded which). The J gene is TRBJ2-7, the V gene TRBV10-3; possibly TRBD1 for D (5 bases). The CDR3, as DNA: TGTGCCATCACGGCAGGCAAGGGGAACGAGCAGTACTTC. Translating gives CAITAGKGNEQYF.